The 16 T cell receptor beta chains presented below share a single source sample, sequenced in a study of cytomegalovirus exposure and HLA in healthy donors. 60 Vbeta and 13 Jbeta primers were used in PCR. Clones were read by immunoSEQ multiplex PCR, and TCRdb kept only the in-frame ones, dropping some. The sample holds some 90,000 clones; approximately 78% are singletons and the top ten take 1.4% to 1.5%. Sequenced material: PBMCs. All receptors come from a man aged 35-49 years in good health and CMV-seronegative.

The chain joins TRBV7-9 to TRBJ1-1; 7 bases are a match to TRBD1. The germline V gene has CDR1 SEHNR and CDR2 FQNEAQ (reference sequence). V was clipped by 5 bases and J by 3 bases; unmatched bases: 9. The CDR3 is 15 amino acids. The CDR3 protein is CASSPGQASDTEAFF. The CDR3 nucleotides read TGTGCCAGCAGCCCAGGACAGGCTTCGGACACTGAAGCTTTCTTT.

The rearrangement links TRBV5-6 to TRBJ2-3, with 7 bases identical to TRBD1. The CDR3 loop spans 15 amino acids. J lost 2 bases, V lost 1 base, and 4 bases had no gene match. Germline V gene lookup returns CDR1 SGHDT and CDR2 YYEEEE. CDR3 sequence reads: CASSLSQGYTDTQYF. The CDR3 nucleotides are TGTGCCAGCAGCTTGTCACAGGGGTACACAGATACGCAGTATTTT.

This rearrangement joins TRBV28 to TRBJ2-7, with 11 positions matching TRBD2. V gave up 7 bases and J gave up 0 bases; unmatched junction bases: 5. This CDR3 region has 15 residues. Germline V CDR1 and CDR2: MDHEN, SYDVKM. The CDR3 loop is CASNSGGGSSYEQYF. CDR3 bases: TGTGCCAGCAATAGCGGGGGGGGTAGCTCCTACGAGCAGTACTTC.

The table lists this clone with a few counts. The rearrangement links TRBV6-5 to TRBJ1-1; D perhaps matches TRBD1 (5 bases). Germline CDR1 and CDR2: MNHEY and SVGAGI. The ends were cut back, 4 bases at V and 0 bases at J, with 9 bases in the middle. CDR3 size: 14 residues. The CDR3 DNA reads TGTGCCAGCAGTTGGGGGGGGTTGAACACTGAAGCTTTCTTT. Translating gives CASSWGGLNTEAFF.

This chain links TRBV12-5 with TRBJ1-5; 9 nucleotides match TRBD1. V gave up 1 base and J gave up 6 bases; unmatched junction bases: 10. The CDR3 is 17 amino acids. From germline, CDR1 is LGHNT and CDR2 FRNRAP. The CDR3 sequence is CASGLGIQGQGGQPQHF. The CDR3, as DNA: TGTGCTAGTGGTTTGGGAATCCAGGGACAGGGAGGTCAGCCCCAGCATTTT.

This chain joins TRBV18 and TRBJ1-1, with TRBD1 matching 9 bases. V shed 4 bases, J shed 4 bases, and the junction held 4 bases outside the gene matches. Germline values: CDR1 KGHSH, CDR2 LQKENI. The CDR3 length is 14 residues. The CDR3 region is CASSQTGGSTEAFF. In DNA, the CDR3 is TGTGCCAGCTCACAAACAGGGGGCAGCACTGAAGCTTTCTTT.

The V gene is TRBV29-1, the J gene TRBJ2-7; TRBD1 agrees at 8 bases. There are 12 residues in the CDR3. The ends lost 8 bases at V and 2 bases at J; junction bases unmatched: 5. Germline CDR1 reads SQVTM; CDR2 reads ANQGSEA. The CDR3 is CSIKTGAYEQYF. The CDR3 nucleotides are TGCAGCATCAAGACAGGGGCCTACGAGCAGTACTTC.

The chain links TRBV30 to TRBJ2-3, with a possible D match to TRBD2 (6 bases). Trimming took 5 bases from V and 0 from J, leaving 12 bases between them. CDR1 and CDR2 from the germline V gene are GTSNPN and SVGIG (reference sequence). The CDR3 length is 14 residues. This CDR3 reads CAWGGLTSTDTQYF. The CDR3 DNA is TGTGCCTGGGGGGGACTTACTAGCACAGATACGCAGTATTTT.

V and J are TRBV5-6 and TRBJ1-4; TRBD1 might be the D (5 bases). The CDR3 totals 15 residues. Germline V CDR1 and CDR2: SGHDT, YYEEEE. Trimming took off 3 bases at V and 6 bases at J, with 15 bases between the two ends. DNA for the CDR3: TGTGCCAGCAGCTATCAGGGAGGCTGGGATGAAAAACTGTTTTTT. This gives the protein CASSYQGGWDEKLFF.

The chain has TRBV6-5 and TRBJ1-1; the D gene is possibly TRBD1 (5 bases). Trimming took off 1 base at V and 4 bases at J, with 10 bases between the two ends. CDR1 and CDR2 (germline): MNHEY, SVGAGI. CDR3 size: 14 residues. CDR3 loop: CASSYWQGSTEAFF. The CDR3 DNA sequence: TGTGCCAGCAGTTACTGGCAGGGTTCCACTGAAGCTTTCTTT.

The CDR3 spells CASRLVQGYEQYF. The CDR3, as DNA: TGTGCCAGCAGATTGGTACAGGGTTACGAGCAGTACTTC. The chain uses TRBV6-1 and TRBJ2-7; TRBD1 is a possible D gene (6 bases). This CDR3 is 13 amino acids long. Germline V lookup: CDR1 MNHNS, CDR2 SASEGT. Deletions cut 6 bases from V and 4 bases from J, with 13 bases between.

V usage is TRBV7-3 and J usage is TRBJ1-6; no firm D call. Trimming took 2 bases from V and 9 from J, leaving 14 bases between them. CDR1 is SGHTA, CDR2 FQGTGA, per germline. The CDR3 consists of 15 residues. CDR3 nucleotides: TGTGCCAGCAGCTTATGGGCAGGAATGGCTTCACCCCTCCACTTT. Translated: CASSLWAGMASPLHF.

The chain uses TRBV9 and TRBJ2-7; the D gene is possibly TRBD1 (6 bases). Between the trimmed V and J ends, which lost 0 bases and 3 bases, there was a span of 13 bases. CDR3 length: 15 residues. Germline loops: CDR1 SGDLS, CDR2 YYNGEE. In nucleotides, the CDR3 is TGTGCCAGCAGCGTAGCCGCAGGGGCCCACTACGAGCAGTACTTC. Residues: CASSVAAGAHYEQYF.

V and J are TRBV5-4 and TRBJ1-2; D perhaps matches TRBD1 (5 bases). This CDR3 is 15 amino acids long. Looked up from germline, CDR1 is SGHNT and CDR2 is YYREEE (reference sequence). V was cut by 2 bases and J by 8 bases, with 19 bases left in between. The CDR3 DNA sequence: TGTGCCAGCAGCTTATTGGGGCCCGTCCTGGGGGGCTACACCTTC. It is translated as CASSLLGPVLGGYTF.

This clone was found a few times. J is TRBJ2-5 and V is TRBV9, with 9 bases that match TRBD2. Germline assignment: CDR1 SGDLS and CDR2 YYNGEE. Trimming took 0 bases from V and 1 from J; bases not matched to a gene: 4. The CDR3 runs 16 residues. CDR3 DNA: TGTGCCAGCAGCGTAGGGGGTAGCGGGGGCCAAGAGACCCAGTACTTC. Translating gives CASSVGGSGGQETQYF.

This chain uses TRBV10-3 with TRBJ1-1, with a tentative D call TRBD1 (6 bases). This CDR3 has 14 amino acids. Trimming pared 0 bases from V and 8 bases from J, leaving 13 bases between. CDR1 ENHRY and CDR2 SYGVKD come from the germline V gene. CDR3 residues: CAISESNGGPEAFF. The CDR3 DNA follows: TGTGCCATCAGTGAGTCGAACGGGGGGCCCGAAGCTTTCTTT.